This T cell receptor beta chain was sequenced in a study of blood T cells in healthy people across ages. V gave up 4 bases and J gave up 4 bases, with 8 bases separating them. This CDR3 has 13 amino acids. The V gene's germline CDR1 is LGHDT and CDR2 YNNKEL (reference sequence). About this clonotype: Its antigen is not known.

For the second PCR, which ran for roughly 7 to 11 cycles, a sample-barcoded 5' primer and a J-beta primer mix were used. Each TCR beta cDNA got a 12-nucleotide random molecular identifier. TCRdb passed the 5' RACE reads through MiXCR, listing each CDR3 protein once. The data show about 1 million distinct CDR3 sequences, with 35% to 55% seen just once and about 20% held by the top ten. Study-level points and caveats: A greater number of naive CD4+ cells and higher diversity distinguished long-lived donors from aged donors.

This sequence was found in a woman aged 60-75 years in good health. V gene TRBV3-1 combines with J gene TRBJ2-1; D gene ambiguous. The sample was blood. The CDR3 coding sequence is TGTGCCAGCAGCCTGTTTCGGTACAATGAGCAGTTCTTC. This codes for CASSLFRYNEQFF.